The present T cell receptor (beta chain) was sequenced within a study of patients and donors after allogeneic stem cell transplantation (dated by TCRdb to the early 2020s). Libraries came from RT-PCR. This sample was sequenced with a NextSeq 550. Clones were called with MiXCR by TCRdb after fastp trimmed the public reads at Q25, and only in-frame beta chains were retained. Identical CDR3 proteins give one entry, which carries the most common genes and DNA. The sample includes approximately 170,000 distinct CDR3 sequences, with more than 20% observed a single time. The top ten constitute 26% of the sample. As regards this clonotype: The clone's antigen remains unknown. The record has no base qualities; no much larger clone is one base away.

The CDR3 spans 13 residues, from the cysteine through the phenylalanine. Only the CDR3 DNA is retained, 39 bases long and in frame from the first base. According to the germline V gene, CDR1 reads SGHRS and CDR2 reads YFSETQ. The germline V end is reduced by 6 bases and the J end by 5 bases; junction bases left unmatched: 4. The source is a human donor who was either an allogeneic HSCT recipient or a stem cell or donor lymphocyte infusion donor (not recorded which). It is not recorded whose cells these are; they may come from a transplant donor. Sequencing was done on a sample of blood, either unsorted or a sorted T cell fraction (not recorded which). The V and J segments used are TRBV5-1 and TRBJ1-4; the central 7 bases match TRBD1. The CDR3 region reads CASTTDRNEKLFF. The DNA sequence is TGCGCCAGCACCACGGACAGGAATGAAAAACTGTTTTTT.